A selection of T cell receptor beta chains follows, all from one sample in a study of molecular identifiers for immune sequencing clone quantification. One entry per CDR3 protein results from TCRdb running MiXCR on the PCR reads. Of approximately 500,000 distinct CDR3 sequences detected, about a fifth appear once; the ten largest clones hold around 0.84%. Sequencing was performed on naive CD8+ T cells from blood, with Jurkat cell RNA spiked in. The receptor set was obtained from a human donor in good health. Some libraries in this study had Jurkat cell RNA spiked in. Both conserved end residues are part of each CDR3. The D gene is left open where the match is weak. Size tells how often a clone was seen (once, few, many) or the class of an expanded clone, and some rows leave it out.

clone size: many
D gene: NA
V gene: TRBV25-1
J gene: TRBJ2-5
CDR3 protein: CASSDRSAYQETQYF
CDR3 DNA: TGTGCCAGCAGTGATAGGTCTGCGTACCAAGAGACCCAGTACTTC

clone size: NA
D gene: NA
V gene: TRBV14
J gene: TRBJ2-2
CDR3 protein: CASSQGRGPLEGELFF
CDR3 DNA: TGTGCCAGCAGCCAAGGACGCGGGCCCCTCGAAGGGGAGCTGTTTTTT

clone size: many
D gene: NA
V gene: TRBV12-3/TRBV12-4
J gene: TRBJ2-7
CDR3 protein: CASTLEPRPAYEQYF
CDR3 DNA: TGTGCCAGCACCCTGGAACCCCGACCCGCCTACGAGCAGTACTTC

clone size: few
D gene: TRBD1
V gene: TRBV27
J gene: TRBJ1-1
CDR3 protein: CASSPGQARIMNTEAFF
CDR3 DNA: TGTGCCAGCAGTCCCGGACAGGCGAGGATCATGAACACTGAAGCTTTCTTT

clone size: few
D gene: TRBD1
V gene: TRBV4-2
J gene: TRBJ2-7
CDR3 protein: CASSHATGGAYEQYF
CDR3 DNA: TGTGCCAGCAGCCACGCGACAGGGGGGGCCTACGAGCAGTACTTC

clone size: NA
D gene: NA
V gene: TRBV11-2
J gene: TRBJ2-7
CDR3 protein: CASSLVDSTRDEQYF
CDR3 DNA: TGTGCCAGCAGCTTAGTAGACAGCACACGAGACGAGCAGTACTTC

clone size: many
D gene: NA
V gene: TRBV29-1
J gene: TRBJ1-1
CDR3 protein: CSVITFSTDEAFF
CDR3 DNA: TGCAGCGTTATTACTTTTTCGACAGATGAAGCTTTCTTT

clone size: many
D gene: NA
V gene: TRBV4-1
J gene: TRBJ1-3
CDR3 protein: CASSQTENGNTIYF
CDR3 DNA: TGCGCCAGCAGCCAGACGGAAAATGGAAACACCATATATTTT

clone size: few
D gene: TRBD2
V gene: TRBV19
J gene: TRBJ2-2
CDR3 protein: CASILRPVGTSENTGELFF
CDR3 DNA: TGTGCCAGTATTCTAAGGCCGGTCGGGACTAGCGAGAACACCGGGGAGCTGTTTTTT

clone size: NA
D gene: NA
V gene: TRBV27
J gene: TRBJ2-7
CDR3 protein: CASTSGVIGDEQYF
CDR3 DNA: TGTGCCAGCACCTCAGGGGTGATCGGGGACGAGCAGTACTTC

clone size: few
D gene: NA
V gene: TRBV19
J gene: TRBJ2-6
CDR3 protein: CASTVQGSGANVLTF
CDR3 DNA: TGTGCCAGTACGGTGCAGGGGTCTGGGGCCAACGTCCTGACTTTC

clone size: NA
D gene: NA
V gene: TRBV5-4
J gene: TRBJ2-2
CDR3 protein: CASSLMGKANTGELFF
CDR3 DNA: TGTGCCAGCAGCTTGATGGGCAAGGCAAACACCGGGGAGCTGTTTTTT

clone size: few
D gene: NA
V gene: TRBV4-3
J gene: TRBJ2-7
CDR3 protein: CAPAASYEQYF
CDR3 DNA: TGCGCCCCCGCAGCGAGCTACGAGCAGTACTTC

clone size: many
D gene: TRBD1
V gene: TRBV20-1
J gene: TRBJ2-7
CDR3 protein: CSARDSSRQGPYEQYF
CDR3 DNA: TGCAGTGCTAGAGATAGCTCGAGACAGGGGCCCTACGAGCAGTACTTC

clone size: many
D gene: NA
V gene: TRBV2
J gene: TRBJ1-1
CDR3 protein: CASSVSAGNTEAFF
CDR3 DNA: TGTGCCAGCAGTGTCTCTGCGGGAAACACTGAAGCTTTCTTT

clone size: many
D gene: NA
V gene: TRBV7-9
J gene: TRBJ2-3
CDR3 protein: CASSFPRGPDTQYF
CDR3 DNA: TGTGCCAGCAGCTTCCCCAGGGGCCCAGATACGCAGTATTTT

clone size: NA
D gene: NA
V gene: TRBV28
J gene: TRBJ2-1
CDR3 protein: CASTLGPSNEQFF
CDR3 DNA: TGTGCCAGCACCCTAGGACCTTCCAATGAGCAGTTCTTC

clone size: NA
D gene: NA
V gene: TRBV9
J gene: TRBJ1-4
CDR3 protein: CASSNRDGSNEKLFF
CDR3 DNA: TGTGCCAGCAGCAATCGGGACGGGAGTAATGAAAAACTGTTTTTT

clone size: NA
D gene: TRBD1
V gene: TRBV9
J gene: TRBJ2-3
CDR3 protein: CASSYIYGTDTDTQYF
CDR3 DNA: TGTGCCAGCAGCTACATCTATGGGACAGACACAGATACGCAGTATTTT

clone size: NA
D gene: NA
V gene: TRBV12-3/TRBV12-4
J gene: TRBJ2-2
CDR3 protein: CASSSPDGVGELFF
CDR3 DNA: TGTGCCAGCAGTTCCCCCGACGGAGTCGGGGAGCTGTTTTTT

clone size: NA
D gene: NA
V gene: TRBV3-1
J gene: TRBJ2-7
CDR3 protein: CASSQGTYDSYEQYF
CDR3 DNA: TGTGCCAGCAGCCAAGGTACATACGACTCCTACGAGCAGTACTTC

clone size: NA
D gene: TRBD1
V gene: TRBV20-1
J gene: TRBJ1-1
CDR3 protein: CSAREGTGWGYEAFF
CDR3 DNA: TGCAGTGCTAGAGAAGGGACAGGGTGGGGGTATGAAGCTTTCTTT

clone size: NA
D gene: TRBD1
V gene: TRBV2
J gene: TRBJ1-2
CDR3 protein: CASSATGQGAGGYTF
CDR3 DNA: TGTGCCAGCAGCGCAACCGGACAGGGGGCAGGTGGCTACACCTTC

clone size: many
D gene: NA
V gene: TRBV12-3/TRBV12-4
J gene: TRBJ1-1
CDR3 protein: CASSLAASRGTEAFF
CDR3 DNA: TGTGCCAGCAGCCTTGCGGCCAGCAGGGGCACTGAAGCTTTCTTT

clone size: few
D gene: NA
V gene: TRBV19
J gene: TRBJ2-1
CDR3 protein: CASSPTEFSYNEQFF
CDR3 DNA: TGTGCCAGTAGTCCGACGGAATTCTCCTACAATGAGCAGTTCTTC

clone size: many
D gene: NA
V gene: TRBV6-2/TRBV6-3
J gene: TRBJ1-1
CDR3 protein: CASSYQDWGTEAFF
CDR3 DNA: TGTGCCAGCAGTTACCAGGATTGGGGCACTGAAGCTTTCTTT

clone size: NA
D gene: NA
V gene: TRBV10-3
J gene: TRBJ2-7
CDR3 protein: CAAHGSSYEQYF
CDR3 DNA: TGTGCCGCCCATGGTTCGAGCTACGAGCAGTACTTC

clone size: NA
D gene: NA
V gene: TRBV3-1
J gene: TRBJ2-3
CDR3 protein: CASRPGTYLTDTQYF
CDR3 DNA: TGTGCCAGCAGACCCGGGACCTACTTGACAGATACGCAGTATTTT

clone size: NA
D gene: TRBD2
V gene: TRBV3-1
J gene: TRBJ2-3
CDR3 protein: CASSQDWGLAGGTDTQYF
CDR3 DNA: TGTGCCAGCAGCCAAGATTGGGGACTAGCGGGAGGCACAGATACGCAGTATTTT

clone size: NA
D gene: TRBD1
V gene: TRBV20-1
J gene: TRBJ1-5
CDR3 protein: CSARDRKTGGYLGNQPQHF
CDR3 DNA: TGCAGTGCTAGAGATAGGAAGACAGGGGGCTATTTAGGCAATCAGCCCCAGCATTTT

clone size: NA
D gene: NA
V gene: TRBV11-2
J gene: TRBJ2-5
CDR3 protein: CASSHKQGLRAFGETQYF
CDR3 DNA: TGTGCCAGCAGCCACAAACAGGGTTTGCGGGCATTTGGAGAGACCCAGTACTTC

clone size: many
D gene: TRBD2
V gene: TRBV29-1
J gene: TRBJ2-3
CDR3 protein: CSVDSGGAGTDTQYF
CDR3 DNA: TGCAGCGTTGATAGCGGGGGGGCGGGTACAGATACGCAGTATTTT

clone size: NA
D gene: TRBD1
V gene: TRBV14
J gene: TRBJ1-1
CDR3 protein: CASSQIRGRGTEASF
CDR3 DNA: TGTGCCAGCAGCCAAATAAGGGGGCGCGGCACTGAAGCTTCCTTT

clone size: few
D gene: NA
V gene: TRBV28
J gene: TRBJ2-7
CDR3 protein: CASSLYRGADDEQYF
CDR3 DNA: TGTGCCAGCAGTTTATATCGGGGGGCGGATGACGAGCAGTACTTC

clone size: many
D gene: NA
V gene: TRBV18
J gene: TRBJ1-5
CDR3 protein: CASSDVWGSYQPQHF
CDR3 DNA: TGTGCCAGCTCGGATGTATGGGGGTCCTATCAGCCCCAGCATTTT

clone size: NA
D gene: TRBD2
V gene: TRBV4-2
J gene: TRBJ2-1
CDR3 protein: CASSLSREGRNEQFF
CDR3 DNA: TGTGCCAGCAGCCTTTCGCGGGAGGGCCGTAATGAGCAGTTCTTC

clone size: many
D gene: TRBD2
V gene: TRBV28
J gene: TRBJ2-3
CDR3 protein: CASSFRGGGTDTQYF
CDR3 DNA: TGTGCCAGCAGTTTTCGGGGGGGAGGCACAGATACGCAGTATTTT

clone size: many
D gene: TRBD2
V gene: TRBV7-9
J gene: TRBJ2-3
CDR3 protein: CASSDEGLAGGGTDTQYF
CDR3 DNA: TGTGCCAGCAGCGACGAGGGACTAGCGGGAGGAGGCACAGATACGCAGTATTTT

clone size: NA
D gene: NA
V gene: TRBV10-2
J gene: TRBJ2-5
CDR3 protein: CAKRLKRRNQETQYF
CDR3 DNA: TGCGCCAAACGGCTCAAACGGAGAAACCAAGAGACCCAGTACTTC

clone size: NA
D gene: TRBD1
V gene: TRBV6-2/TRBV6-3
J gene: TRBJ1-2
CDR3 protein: CASSFLHTDRGLGYTF
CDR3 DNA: TGTGCCAGCAGTTTTCTTCATACGGACAGGGGGCTTGGCTACACCTTC

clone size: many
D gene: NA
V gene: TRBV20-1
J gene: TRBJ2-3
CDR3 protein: CSAPRGVTDTQYF
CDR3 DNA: TGCAGTGCCCCTCGGGGTGTCACAGATACGCAGTATTTT

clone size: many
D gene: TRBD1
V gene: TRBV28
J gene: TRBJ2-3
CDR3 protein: CASSLWDRGRTDTQYF
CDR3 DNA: TGTGCCAGCAGTTTATGGGACAGGGGCCGCACAGATACGCAGTATTTT

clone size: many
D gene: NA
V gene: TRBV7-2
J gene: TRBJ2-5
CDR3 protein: CASSHGAGPKETQYF
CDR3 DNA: TGTGCCAGCAGCCACGGCGCCGGTCCTAAAGAGACCCAGTACTTC

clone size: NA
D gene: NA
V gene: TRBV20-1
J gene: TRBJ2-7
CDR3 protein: CSARDLKGENEQYF
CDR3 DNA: TGCAGTGCTAGAGATCTTAAGGGGGAGAACGAGCAGTACTTC

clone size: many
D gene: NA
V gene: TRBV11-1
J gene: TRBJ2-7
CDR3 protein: CASSDNGRNHYEQYF
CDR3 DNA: TGTGCCAGCAGCGACAATGGACGGAACCACTACGAGCAGTACTTC

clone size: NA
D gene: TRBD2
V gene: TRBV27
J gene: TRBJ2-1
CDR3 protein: CASRTSGGANNEQFF
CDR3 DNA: TGTGCCAGTCGGACTAGCGGGGGGGCAAACAATGAGCAGTTCTTC

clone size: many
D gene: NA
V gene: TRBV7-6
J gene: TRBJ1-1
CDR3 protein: CASSQTENTEAFF
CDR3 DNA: TGTGCCAGCAGTCAGACAGAGAACACTGAAGCTTTCTTT

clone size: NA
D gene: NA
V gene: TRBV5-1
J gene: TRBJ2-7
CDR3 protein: CASSLAANDATYEQYF
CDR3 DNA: TGCGCCAGCAGCTTGGCCGCGAACGACGCAACCTACGAGCAGTACTTC

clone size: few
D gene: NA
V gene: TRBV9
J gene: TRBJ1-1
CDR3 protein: CASSQYRVGTEAFF
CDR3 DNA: TGTGCCAGCAGCCAGTACAGGGTTGGCACTGAAGCTTTCTTT